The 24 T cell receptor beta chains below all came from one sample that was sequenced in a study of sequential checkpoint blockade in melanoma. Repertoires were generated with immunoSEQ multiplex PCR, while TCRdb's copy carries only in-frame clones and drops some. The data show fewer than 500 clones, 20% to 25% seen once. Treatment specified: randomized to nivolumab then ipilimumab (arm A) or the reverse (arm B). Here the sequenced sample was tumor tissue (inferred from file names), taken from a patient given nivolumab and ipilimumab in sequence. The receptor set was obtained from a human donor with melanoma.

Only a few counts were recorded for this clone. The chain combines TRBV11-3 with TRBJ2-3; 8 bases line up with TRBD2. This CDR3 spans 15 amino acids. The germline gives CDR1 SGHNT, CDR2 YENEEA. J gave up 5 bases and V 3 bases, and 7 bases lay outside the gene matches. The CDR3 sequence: CASSLVGGAKDTQYF. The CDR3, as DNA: TGTGCCAGCAGCTTGGTCGGGGGGGCCAAAGATACGCAGTATTTT.

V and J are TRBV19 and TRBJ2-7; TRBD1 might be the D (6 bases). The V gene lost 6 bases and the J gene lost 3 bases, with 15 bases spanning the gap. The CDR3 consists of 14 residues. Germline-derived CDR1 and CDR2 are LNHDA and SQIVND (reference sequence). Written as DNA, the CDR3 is TGTGCCAGTAGGGCCAGGGGAGAGAGCTACGAGCAGTACTTC. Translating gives CASRARGESYEQYF. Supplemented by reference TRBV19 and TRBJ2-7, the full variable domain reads DGGITQSPKYLFRKEGQNVTLSCEQNLNHDAMYWYRQDPGQGLRLIYYSQIVNDFQKGDIAEGYSVSREKKESFPLTVTSAQKNPTAFYLCASRARGESYEQYFGPGTRLTVT.

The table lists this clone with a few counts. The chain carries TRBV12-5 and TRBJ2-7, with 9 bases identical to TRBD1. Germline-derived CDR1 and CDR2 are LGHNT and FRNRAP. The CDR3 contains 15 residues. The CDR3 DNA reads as TGTGCCAGCAACCAAGGGACAGGGCTAGGTTACGAGCAGTACTTC. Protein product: CASNQGTGLGYEQYF.

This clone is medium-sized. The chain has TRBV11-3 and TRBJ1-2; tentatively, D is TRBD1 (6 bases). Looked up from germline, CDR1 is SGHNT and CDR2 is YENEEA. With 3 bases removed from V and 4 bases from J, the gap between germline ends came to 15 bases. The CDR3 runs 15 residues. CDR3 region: CASSLDGRGSYGYTF. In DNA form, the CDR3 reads TGTGCCAGCAGCTTGGACGGCAGGGGTAGCTATGGCTACACCTTC.

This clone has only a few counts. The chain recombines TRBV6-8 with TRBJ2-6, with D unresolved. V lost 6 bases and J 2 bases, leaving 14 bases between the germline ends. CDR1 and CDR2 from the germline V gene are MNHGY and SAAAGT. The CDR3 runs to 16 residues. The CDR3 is CASRGLRDPGANVLTF. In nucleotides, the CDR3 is TGTGCCAGCAGGGGTTTAAGGGATCCTGGGGCCAACGTCCTGACTTTC.

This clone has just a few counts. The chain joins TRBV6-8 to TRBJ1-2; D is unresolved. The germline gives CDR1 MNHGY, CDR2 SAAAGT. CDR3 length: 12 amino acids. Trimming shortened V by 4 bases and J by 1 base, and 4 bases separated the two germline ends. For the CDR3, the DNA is TGTGCCAGCAGTTCGAATAACTATGGCTACACCTTC. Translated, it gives CASSSNNYGYTF.

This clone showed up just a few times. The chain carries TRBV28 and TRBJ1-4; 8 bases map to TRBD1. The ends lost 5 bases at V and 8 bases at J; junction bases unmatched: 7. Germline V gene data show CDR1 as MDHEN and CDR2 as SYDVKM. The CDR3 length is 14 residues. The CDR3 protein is CASSRGTGSEKLFF. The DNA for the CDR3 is TGTGCCAGCAGTCGTGGGACAGGCAGCGAAAAACTGTTTTTT.

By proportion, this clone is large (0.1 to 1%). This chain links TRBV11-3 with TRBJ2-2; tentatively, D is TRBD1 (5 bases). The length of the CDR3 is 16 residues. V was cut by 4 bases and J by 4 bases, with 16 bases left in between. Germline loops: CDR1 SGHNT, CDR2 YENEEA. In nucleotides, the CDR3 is TGTGCCAGCAGCTCCGGGTCAAGGGGTTTCACCGGGGAGCTGTTTTTT. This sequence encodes CASSSGSRGFTGELFF.

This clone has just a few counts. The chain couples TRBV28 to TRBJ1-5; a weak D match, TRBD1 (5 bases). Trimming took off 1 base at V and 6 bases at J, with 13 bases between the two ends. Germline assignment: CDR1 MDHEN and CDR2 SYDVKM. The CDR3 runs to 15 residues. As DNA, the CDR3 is TGTGCCAGCAGTTTATTTGGGGGGTCGGGTCAGCCCCAGCATTTT. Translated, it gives CASSLFGGSGQPQHF.

CDR3 protein: CASSMNLGTEAFF. Here the CDR3 DNA reads TGTGCCAGTAGTATGAATTTGGGCACTGAAGCTTTCTTT. This chain connects TRBV19 to TRBJ1-1; D is unresolved. Trimming left V 3 bases short and J 4 bases short, with 9 bases between. Germline V gene data show CDR1 as LNHDA and CDR2 as SQIVND (reference sequence). This CDR3 has 13 amino acids. The entire variable domain, with the rest obtained from reference TRBV19 and TRBJ1-1, is as follows: DGGITQSPKYLFRKEGQNVTLSCEQNLNHDAMYWYRQDPGQGLRLIYYSQIVNDFQKGDIAEGYSVSREKKESFPLTVTSAQKNPTAFYLCASSMNLGTEAFFGQGTRLTVV.

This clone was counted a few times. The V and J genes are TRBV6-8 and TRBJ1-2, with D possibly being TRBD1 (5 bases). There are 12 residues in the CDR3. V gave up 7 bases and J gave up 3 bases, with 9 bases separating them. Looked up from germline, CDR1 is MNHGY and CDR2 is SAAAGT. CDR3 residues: CASKKQDYGYTF. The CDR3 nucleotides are TGTGCCAGCAAAAAACAGGACTATGGCTACACCTTC.

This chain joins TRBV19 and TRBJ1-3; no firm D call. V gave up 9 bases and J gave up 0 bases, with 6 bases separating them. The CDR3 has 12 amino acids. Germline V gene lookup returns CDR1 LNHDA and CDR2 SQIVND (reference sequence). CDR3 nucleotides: TGTGCCAGCTGCGACTCTGGAAACACCATATATTTT. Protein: CASCDSGNTIYF.

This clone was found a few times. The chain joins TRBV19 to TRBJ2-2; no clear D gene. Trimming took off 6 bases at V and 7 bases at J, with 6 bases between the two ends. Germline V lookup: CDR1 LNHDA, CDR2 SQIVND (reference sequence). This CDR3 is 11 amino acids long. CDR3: CASRAVGELFF. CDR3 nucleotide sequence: TGTGCCAGTAGGGCTGTCGGGGAGCTGTTTTTT.

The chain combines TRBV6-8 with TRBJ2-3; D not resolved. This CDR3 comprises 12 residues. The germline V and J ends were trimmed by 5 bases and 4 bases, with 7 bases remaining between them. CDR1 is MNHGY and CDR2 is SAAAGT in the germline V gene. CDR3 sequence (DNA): TGTGCCAGCAGTCCGACCCCAGATACGCAGTATTTT. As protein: CASSPTPDTQYF.

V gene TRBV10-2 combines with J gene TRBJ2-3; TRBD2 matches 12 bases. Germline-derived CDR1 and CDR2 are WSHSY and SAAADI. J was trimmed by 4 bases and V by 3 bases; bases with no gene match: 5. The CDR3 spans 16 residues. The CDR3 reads CASSEILAGGADTQYF. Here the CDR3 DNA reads TGCGCCAGCAGTGAAATACTAGCGGGGGGTGCAGATACGCAGTATTTT.

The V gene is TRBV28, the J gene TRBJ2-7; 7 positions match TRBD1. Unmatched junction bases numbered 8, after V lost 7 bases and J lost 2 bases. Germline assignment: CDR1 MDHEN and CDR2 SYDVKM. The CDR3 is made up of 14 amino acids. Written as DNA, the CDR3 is TGTGCCAGCACTCCCGGGGACAGTCCCTACGAGCAGTACTTC. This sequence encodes CASTPGDSPYEQYF. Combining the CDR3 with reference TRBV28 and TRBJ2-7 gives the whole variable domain DVKVTQSSRYLVKRTGEKVFLECVQDMDHENMFWYRQDPGLGLRLIYFSYDVKMKEKGDIPEGYSVSREKKERFSLILESASTNQTSMYLCASTPGDSPYEQYFGPGTRLTVT.

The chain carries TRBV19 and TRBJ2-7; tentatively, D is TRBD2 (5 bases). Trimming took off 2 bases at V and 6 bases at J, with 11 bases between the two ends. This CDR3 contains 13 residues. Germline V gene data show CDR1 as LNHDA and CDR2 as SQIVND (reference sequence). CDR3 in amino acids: CASSIKGGSEQYF. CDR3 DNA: TGTGCCAGTAGTATAAAAGGAGGTAGCGAGCAGTACTTC.

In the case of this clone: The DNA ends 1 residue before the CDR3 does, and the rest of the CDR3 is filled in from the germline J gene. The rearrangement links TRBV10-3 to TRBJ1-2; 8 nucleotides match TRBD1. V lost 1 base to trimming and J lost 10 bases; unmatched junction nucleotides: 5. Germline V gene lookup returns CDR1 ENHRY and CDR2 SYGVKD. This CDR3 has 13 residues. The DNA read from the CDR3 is TGTGCCATCAGTGAGTACACGACAGGGGACTACACC. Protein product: CAISEYTTGDYT. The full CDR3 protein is CAISEYTTGDYTF.

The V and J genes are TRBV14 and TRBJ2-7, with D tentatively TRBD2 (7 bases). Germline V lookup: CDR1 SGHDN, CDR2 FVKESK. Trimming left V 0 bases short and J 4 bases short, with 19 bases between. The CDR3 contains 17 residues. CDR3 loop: CASSQEGAGTMRYEQYF. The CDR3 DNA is TGTGCCAGCAGCCAAGAAGGAGCGGGGACAATGAGGTACGAGCAGTACTTC.

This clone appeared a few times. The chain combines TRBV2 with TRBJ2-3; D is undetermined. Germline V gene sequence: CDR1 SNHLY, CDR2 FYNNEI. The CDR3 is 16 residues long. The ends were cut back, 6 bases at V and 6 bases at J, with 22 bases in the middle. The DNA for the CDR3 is TGTGCCAGCAGCTCCCTAGGGCTGGACGGTACCGATACGCAGTATTTT. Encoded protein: CASSSLGLDGTDTQYF. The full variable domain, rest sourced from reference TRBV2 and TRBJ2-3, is EPEVTQTPSHQVTQMGQEVILRCVPISNHLYFYWYRQILGQKVEFLVSFYNNEISEKSEIFDDQFSVERPDGSNFTLKIRSTKLEDSAMYFCASSSLGLDGTDTQYFGPGTRLTVL.

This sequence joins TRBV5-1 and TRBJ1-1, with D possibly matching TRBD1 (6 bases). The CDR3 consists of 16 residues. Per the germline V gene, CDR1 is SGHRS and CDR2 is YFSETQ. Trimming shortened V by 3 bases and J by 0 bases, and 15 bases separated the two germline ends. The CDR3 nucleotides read TGCGCCAGCAGCTCCACGACAGGCCCTATGAACACTGAAGCTTTCTTT. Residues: CASSSTTGPMNTEAFF.

In DNA, the CDR3 is TGTGCCAGCAGTTCCACAGCTCAGCCCCAGCATTTT. It is translated as CASSSTAQPQHF. The gene calls are TRBV9 and TRBJ1-5; the D is unclear. The CDR3 is made up of 12 amino acids. CDR1 and CDR2 from the germline V gene are SGDLS and YYNGEE. V was shortened by 5 bases and J by 6 bases, with 9 bases between the two germline ends.

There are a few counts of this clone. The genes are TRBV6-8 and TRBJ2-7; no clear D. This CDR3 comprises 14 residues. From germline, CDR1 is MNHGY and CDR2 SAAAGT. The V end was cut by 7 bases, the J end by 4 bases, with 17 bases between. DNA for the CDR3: TGTGCCAGCACCCCTAAGCGCTTGAAGTACGAGCAGTACTTC. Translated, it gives CASTPKRLKYEQYF.

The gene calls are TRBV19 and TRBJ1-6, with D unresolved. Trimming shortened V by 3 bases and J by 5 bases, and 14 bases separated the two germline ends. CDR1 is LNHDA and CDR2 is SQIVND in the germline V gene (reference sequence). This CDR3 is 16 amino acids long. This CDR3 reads CASSITATRDNSPLHF. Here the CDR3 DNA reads TGTGCCAGTAGTATTACGGCGACCCGGGATAATTCACCCCTCCACTTT. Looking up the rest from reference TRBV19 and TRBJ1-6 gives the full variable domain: DGGITQSPKYLFRKEGQNVTLSCEQNLNHDAMYWYRQDPGQGLRLIYYSQIVNDFQKGDIAEGYSVSREKKESFPLTVTSAQKNPTAFYLCASSITATRDNSPLHFGNGTRLTVT.